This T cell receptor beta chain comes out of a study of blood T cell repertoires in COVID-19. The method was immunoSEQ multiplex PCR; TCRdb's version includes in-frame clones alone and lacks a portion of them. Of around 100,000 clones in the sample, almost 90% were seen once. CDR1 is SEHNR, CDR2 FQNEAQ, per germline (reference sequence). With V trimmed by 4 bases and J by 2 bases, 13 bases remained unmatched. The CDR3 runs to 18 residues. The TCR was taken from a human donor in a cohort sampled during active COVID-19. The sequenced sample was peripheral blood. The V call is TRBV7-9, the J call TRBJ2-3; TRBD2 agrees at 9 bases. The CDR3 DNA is TGTGCCAGCAGCTCCCTTAGGGTTGCTAGCGGGGACACAGATACGCAGTATTTT. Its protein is CASSSLRVASGDTDTQYF.